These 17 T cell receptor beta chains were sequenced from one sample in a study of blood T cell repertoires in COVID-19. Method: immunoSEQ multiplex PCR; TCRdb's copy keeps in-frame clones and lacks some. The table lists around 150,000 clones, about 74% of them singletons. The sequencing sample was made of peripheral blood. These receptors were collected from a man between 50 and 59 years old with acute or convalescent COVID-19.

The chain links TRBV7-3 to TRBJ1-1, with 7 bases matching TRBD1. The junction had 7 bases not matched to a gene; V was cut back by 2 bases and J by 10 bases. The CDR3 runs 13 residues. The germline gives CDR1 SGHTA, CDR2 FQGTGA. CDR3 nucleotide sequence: TGTGCCAGCAGCTTACAAGCAGGGGGAGCAGCTTTCTTT. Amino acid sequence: CASSLQAGGAAFF.

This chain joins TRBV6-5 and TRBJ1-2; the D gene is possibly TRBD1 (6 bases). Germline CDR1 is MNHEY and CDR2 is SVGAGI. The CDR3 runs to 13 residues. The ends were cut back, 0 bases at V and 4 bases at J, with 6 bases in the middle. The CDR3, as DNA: TGTGCCAGCAGTTACTCAGGGGGCTATGGCTACACCTTC. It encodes CASSYSGGYGYTF.

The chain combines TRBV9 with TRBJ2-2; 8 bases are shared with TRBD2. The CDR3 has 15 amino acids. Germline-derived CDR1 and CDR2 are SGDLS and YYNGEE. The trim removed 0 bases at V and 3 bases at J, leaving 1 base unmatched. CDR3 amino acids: CASSVELADTGELFF. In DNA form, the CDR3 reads TGTGCCAGCAGCGTAGAACTAGCGGACACCGGGGAGCTGTTTTTT.

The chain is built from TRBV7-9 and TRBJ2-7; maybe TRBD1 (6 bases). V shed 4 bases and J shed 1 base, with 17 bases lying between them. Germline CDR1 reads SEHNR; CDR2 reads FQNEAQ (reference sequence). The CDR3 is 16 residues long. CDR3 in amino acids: CASSSPQDRNSYEQYF. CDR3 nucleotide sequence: TGTGCCAGCAGCTCGCCACAGGACAGAAATTCCTACGAGCAGTACTTC.

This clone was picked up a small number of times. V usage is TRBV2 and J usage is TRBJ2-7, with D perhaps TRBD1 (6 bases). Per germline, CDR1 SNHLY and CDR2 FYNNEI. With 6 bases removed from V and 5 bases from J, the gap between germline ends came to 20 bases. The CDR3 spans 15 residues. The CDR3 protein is CASRRYRETPHEQYV. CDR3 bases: TGTGCCAGCAGGAGGTACAGGGAGACCCCCCACGAGCAGTACGTC.

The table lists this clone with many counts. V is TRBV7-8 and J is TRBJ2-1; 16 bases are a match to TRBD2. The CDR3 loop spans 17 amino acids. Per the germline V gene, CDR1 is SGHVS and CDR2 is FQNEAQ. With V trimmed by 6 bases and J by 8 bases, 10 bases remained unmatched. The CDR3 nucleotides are TGTGCCAGCAGTCAAAAGGGACTAGCGGGGGGGATCTATGAGCAGTTCTTC. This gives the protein CASSQKGLAGGIYEQFF. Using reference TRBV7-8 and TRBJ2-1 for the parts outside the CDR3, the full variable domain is GAGVSQSPRYKVAKRGQDVALRCDPISGHVSLFWYQQALGQGPEFLTYFQNEAQLDKSGLPSDRFFAERPEGSVSTLKIQRTQQEDSAVYLCASSQKGLAGGIYEQFFGPGTRLTVL.

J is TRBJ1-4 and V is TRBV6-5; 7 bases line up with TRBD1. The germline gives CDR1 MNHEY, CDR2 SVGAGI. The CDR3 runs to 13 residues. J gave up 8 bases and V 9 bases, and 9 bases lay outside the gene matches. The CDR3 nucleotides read TGTGCCAGTCGACCGGGACAGACAGAAAAACTGTTTTTT. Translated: CASRPGQTEKLFF.

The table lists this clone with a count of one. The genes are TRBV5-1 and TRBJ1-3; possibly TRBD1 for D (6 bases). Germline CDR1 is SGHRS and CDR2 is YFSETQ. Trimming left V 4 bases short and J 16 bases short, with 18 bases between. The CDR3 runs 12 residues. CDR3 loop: CASSDGQSRVYF. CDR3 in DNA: TGCGCCAGCAGCGACGGACAGTCCCGGGTCTATTTT.

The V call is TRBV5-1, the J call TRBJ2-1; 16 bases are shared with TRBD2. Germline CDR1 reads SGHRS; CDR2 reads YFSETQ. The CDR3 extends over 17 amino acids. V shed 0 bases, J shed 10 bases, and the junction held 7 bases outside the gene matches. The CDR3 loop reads CASSLGGTSGGVREQFF. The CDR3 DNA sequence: TGCGCCAGCAGCTTGGGCGGGACTAGCGGGGGGGTTAGGGAGCAGTTCTTC.

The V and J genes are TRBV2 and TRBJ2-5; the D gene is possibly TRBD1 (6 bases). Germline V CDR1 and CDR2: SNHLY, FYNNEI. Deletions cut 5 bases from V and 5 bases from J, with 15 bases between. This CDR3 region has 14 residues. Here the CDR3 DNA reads TGTGCCAGCAGTCGACCAGGGGACCTCGAGACCCAGTACTTC. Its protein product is CASSRPGDLETQYF. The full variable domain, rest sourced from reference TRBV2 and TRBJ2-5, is EPEVTQTPSHQVTQMGQEVILRCVPISNHLYFYWYRQILGQKVEFLVSFYNNEISEKSEIFDDQFSVERPDGSNFTLKIRSTKLEDSAMYFCASSRPGDLETQYFGPGTRLLVL.

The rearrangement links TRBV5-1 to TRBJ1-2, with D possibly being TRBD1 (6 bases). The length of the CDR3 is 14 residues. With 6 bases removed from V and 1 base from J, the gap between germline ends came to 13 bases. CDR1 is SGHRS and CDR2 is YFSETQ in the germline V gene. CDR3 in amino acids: CASTHREDNYGYTF. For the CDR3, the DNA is TGCGCCAGCACCCACAGGGAAGATAACTATGGCTACACCTTC. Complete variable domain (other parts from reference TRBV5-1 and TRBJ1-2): KAGVTQTPRYLIKTRGQQVTLSCSPISGHRSVSWYQQTPGQGLQFLFEYFSETQRNKGNFPGRFSGRQFSNSRSEMNVSTLELGDSALYLCASTHREDNYGYTFGSGTRLTVV.

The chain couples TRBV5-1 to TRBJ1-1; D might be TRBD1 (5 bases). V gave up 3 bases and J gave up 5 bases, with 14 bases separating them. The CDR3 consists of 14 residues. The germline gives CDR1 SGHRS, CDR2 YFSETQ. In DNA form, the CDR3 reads TGCGCCAGCAGCTCCCAGGGAGGGTTGACTGAAGCTTTCTTT. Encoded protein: CASSSQGGLTEAFF.

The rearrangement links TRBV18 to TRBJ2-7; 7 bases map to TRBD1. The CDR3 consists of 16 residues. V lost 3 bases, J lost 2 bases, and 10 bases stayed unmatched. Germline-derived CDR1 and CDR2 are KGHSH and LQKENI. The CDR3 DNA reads TGTGCCAGCTCACCTACCCCTCCCCAGGGGGCCTACGAGCAGTACGTC. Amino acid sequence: CASSPTPPQGAYEQYV.

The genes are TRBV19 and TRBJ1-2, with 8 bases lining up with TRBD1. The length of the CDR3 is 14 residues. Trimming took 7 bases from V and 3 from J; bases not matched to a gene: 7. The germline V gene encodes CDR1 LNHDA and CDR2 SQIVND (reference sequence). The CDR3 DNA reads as TGTGCCAGTATGGGACAGGTAACCCACTATGGCTACACCTTC. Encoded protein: CASMGQVTHYGYTF.

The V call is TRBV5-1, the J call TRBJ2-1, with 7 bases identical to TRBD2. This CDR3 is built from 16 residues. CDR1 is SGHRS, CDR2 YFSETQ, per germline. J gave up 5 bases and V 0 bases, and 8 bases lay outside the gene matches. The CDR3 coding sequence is TGCGCCAGCAGCTTGGCCGACGAGCGGGGAGACAATGAGCAGTTCTTC. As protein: CASSLADERGDNEQFF.

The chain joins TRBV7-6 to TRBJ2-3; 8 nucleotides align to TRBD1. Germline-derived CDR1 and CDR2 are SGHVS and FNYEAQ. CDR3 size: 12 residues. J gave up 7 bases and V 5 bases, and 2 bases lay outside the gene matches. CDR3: CASSHRGYTQYF. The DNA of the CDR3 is TGTGCCAGCAGCCACAGGGGGTATACGCAGTATTTT.

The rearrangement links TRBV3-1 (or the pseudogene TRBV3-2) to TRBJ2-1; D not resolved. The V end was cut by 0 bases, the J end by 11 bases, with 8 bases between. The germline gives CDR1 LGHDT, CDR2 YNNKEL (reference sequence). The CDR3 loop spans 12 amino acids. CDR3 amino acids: CASSQDAGQQFF. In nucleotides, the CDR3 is TGTGCCAGCAGCCAAGACGCTGGCCAGCAGTTCTTC.